One T cell receptor (beta chain) is described in this entry. As yet, its antigen is unknown. This entry is derived from a study of CD8 T cells in ankylosing spondylitis. TCRdb analysed the 5' RACE reads with MiXCR anew, one entry per CDR3 protein. The data contain hundreds of thousands of distinct CDR3 sequences, about 10% of them singletons. Study findings and constraints: Seemingly distinctive of ankylosing spondylitis blood was a TCR beta motif formed by eight highly homologous variants.

The sample consisted of blood, either unsorted or a sorted T cell fraction (not recorded which). This receptor was identified in a male donor with ankylosing spondylitis.

The CDR3 loop reads CASSYQTGTLYEQYF. Written as DNA, the CDR3 is TGTGCCAGCAGCTACCAGACGGGAACACTATACGAGCAGTACTTC. The chain recombines TRBV7-2 with TRBJ2-7; TRBD2 might be the D (5 bases). The CDR3 has 15 residues. Germline CDR1 is SGHTA and CDR2 is FQGNSA. V shed 4 bases and J shed 4 bases, with 17 bases lying between them.